These 15 T cell receptor beta chains were all obtained from the same sample, sequenced in a study of CD8 T cells in Susac syndrome. Random hexamers were used to reverse transcribe roughly 0.45 to 1 ug of RNA. TCRdb re-called the immunoSEQ multiplex PCR reads through MiXCR, storing one row per CDR3 protein. The repertoire holds about 120,000 distinct CDR3 sequences, with over 95% as singletons. The sequenced material came from CD4+ T cells from PBMCs. All receptors come from a human donor with Susac syndrome.

V gene TRBV18 combines with J gene TRBJ2-5; no definite D call. Germline V CDR1 and CDR2: KGHSH, LQKENI. There are 14 residues in the CDR3. Trimming stripped 6 bases from V and 1 base from J, with 12 bases between. CDR3 coding DNA: TGTGCCAGCTCCCCTTTGTCGGCCCAAGAGACCCAGTACTTC. It codes for CASSPLSAQETQYF.

This clonotype was seen just once. V is TRBV5-1 and J is TRBJ2-7; perhaps TRBD2 as D (6 bases). Trimming shortened V by 5 bases and J by 2 bases, and 11 bases separated the two germline ends. This CDR3 comprises 13 residues. Germline assignment: CDR1 SGHRS and CDR2 YFSETQ. CDR3 DNA sequence: TGCGCCAGCAGGGTAGCGGATACCTACGAGCAGTACTTC. Protein product: CASRVADTYEQYF.

The V call is TRBV7-9, the J call TRBJ1-2; 8 nucleotides line up with TRBD1. The CDR3 is made up of 14 amino acids. Unmatched junction bases numbered 9, after V lost 8 bases and J lost 4 bases. Germline values: CDR1 SEHNR, CDR2 FQNEAQ (reference sequence). For the CDR3, the DNA is TGTGCCAGCCGAAGGACAGGGATGGGCTATGGCTACACCTTC. Amino acids: CASRRTGMGYGYTF.

This clonotype came up once. The chain uses TRBV7-6 and TRBJ1-5, with a weak D call TRBD1 (6 bases). Trimming took 1 base from V and 7 from J, leaving 20 bases between them. The CDR3 extends over 17 amino acids. CDR1 and CDR2 (germline): SGHVS, FNYEAQ. For the CDR3, the DNA is TGTGCCAGCAGCTTAGAGTCGGGGGCCGCGGGGGGCCAGCCCCAGCATTTT. Protein sequence: CASSLESGAAGGQPQHF.

V and J are TRBV12-3 or TRBV12-4 and TRBJ2-5; weak D call: TRBD1 (5 bases). V was cut by 1 base and J by 2 bases, with 8 bases left in between. The CDR3 extends over 14 amino acids. This CDR3 is CASSLGAGQETQYF. In DNA, the CDR3 is TGTGCCAGCAGTTTAGGTGCAGGGCAAGAGACCCAGTACTTC.

The rearrangement links TRBV5-6 to TRBJ1-2; D is possibly TRBD1 (5 bases). The V end lost 7 bases, the J end lost 5 bases, and 18 bases lay between the germline ends. The V gene's germline CDR1 is SGHDT and CDR2 YYEEEE. The CDR3 length is 14 residues. The CDR3 sequence: CASGYWGTYYGYTF. CDR3 coding DNA: TGTGCCAGCGGATACTGGGGGACGTATTATGGCTACACCTTC.

In its sample, this clonotype was seen once. The V gene is TRBV28, the J gene TRBJ2-7; D uncertain. CDR1 MDHEN and CDR2 SYDVKM come from the germline V gene. Between the trimmed V and J ends, which lost 4 bases and 6 bases, there was a span of 7 bases. The CDR3 spans 11 residues. CDR3 DNA: TGTGCCAGCAGTTCCCAGTTCGAGCAGTACTTC. It translates to CASSSQFEQYF.

The chain recombines TRBV30 with TRBJ2-7; 8 bases match TRBD1. The germline V gene encodes CDR1 GTSNPN and CDR2 SVGIG (reference sequence). CDR3 length: 14 residues. V dropped 5 bases and J dropped 0; count of bases not matched to a gene: 6. The CDR3 is CAWSGGVSSYEQYF. CDR3 nucleotide sequence: TGTGCCTGGTCAGGGGGCGTGAGCTCCTACGAGCAGTACTTC. Based on the CDR3 plus reference TRBV30 and TRBJ2-7, the full variable domain is SQTIHQWPATLVQPVGSPLSLECTVEGTSNPNLYWYRQAAGRGLQLLFYSVGIGQISSEVPQNLSASRPQDRQFILSSKKLLLSDSGFYLCAWSGGVSSYEQYFGPGTRLTVT.

The rearrangement uses TRBV20-1 and TRBJ1-1; D might be TRBD1 (5 bases). The CDR3 is made up of 14 amino acids. V lost 7 bases, J lost 1 base, and 16 bases lay in between. Germline CDR1 and CDR2: DFQATT and SNEGSKA (reference sequence). The CDR3 reads CSGGSGAANTEAFF. CDR3 bases: TGCAGTGGGGGGTCGGGAGCAGCGAACACTGAAGCTTTCTTT.

The chain links TRBV5-1 to TRBJ1-1; D gene ambiguous. Germline CDR1 SGHRS, CDR2 YFSETQ. The CDR3 contains 12 residues. V shed 3 bases and J shed 10 bases, with 13 bases lying between them. CDR3 residues: CASSSGRRGAFF. In DNA form, the CDR3 reads TGCGCCAGCAGCTCCGGAAGGCGAGGAGCTTTCTTT.

This rearrangement joins TRBV9 to TRBJ2-3; D uncertain. The V gene lost 7 bases and the J gene lost 3 bases, with 15 bases spanning the gap. This CDR3 region has 14 residues. Looked up from germline, CDR1 is SGDLS and CDR2 is YYNGEE. CDR3 bases: TGTGCCAGCGGTGGTTTGGTGGGAACAGATACGCAGTATTTT. It specifies CASGGLVGTDTQYF.

The chain carries TRBV28 and TRBJ1-1; D unclear. V dropped 8 bases and J dropped 3 bases, with 7 bases sitting between them. The CDR3 length is 11 residues. Germline V gene data show CDR1 as MDHEN and CDR2 as SYDVKM. CDR3 nucleotides: TGTGCCAGCGGCGGCTACACTGAAGCTTTCTTT. Protein sequence: CASGGYTEAFF.

The chain couples TRBV24-1 to TRBJ1-2, with TRBD1 as a possible D gene (6 bases). CDR3 size: 12 residues. V dropped 2 bases and J dropped 8 bases, with 8 bases sitting between them. Germline V gene lookup returns CDR1 KGHDR and CDR2 SFDVKD. The CDR3 spells CATSDSGAGYTF. DNA of the CDR3: TGTGCCACCAGTGATTCAGGGGCCGGCTACACCTTC.

CDR3 DNA sequence: TGTGCCAGCAGCTCCGGCCCCAGGGGGAACACCGGGGAGCTGTTTTTT. Encoded protein: CASSSGPRGNTGELFF. The rearrangement uses TRBV7-2 and TRBJ2-2, with D possibly being TRBD1 (6 bases). CDR1 and CDR2 (germline): SGHTA, FQGNSA. There are 16 residues in the CDR3. Trimming removed 4 bases at V and 1 base at J, with 13 bases between.

The V and J genes are TRBV20-1 and TRBJ2-7, with a weak D call TRBD2 (5 bases). The germline V gene has CDR1 DFQATT and CDR2 SNEGSKA (reference sequence). Trimming took 3 bases from V and 2 from J, leaving 11 bases between them. The CDR3 is 13 amino acids. This CDR3 reads CSASFRGPYEQYF. The CDR3 DNA reads TGCAGTGCTAGTTTCCGGGGTCCCTACGAGCAGTACTTC.